A single sample is the source of the 28 T cell receptor beta chains below, sequenced in a study of cytomegalovirus exposure and HLA in healthy donors. The PCR ran on 60 Vbeta and 13 Jbeta primers. Data came from immunoSEQ multiplex PCR; TCRdb stores just in-frame clones and leaves some out. The table has about 120,000 clones, 60% to 85% seen once. Sequences were obtained from PBMCs. Receptors were obtained from a human donor in good health.

This clone was recorded once. CDR3 residues: CSVGRNVNTEAFF. CDR3 DNA sequence: TGCAGCGTTGGGAGAAATGTGAACACTGAAGCTTTCTTT. This sequence joins TRBV29-1 and TRBJ1-1, with unresolved D. This CDR3 is 13 amino acids long. With 4 bases removed from V and 0 bases from J, the gap between germline ends came to 9 bases. Germline V gene sequence: CDR1 SQVTM, CDR2 ANQGSEA.

In DNA, the CDR3 is TGTGCCAGCAGTGAAAGGAACAGGGGTGAAGGGGAGCTGTTTTTT. Amino acids: CASSERNRGEGELFF. The chain joins TRBV2 to TRBJ2-2; 7 positions match TRBD1. J was trimmed by 8 bases and V by 2 bases; bases with no gene match: 8. From germline, CDR1 is SNHLY and CDR2 FYNNEI. This CDR3 spans 15 amino acids.

V usage is TRBV2 and J usage is TRBJ2-2; TRBD1 matches at 8 bases. The J segment lost 3 bases and the V segment lost 10 bases, leaving 10 bases of the junction unmatched. The CDR3 totals 15 residues. Germline lookup yields CDR1 SNHLY and CDR2 FYNNEI. This chain's CDR3 is CATGGAGQYTGELFF. The CDR3 DNA is TGTGCCACAGGGGGCGCGGGACAGTACACCGGGGAGCTGTTTTTT.

The gene calls are TRBV2 and TRBJ2-3, with a weak D call TRBD2 (6 bases). Germline V gene lookup returns CDR1 SNHLY and CDR2 FYNNEI. This CDR3 has 13 amino acids. V shed 6 bases and J shed 4 bases, with 11 bases lying between them. The DNA for the CDR3 is TGTGCCAGCAGGGGCGGAGGGGCAGATACGCAGTATTTT. Translating it yields CASRGGGADTQYF.

This clone was observed a few times. The chain recombines TRBV7-6 with TRBJ1-1, with 7 bases matching TRBD1. V shed 5 bases and J 6 bases; nucleotides not matched to a gene: 6. The germline CDR1 and CDR2 sequences are SGHVS and FNYEAQ. This CDR3 is built from 13 residues. The chain's CDR3 is CASSQHRGAEAFF. The CDR3 DNA is TGTGCCAGCAGCCAACACAGGGGCGCTGAAGCTTTCTTT.

The V call is TRBV5-5, the J call TRBJ2-3; 9 nucleotides align to TRBD1. Germline CDR1 reads SGHKS; CDR2 reads YYEKEE (reference sequence). This CDR3 comprises 15 residues. Trimming took 4 bases from V and 1 from J; bases not matched to a gene: 4. This CDR3 reads CASSPRDRGTDTQYF. The DNA of the CDR3 is TGTGCCAGCAGCCCCCGGGACAGGGGCACAGATACGCAGTATTTT.

The chain is built from TRBV7-9 and TRBJ1-2, with TRBD1 matching over 7 bases. CDR3 size: 12 residues. V was pared by 5 bases and J by 4 bases, with 1 base of the junction left unmatched. Germline CDR1 SEHNR, CDR2 FQNEAQ (reference sequence). Written as DNA, the CDR3 is TGTGCCAGCAGCCGGGACAGCTATGGCTACACCTTC. Its protein product is CASSRDSYGYTF.

The chain couples TRBV5-1 to TRBJ1-4; 8 positions match TRBD1. V lost 6 bases to trimming and J lost 3 bases; unmatched junction nucleotides: 10. Germline values: CDR1 SGHRS, CDR2 YFSETQ. CDR3 length: 16 amino acids. CDR3: CASMDRERSANEKLFF. CDR3 nucleotide sequence: TGCGCCAGCATGGACAGGGAGAGATCCGCTAATGAAAAACTGTTTTTT.

The rearrangement uses TRBV19 and TRBJ2-7; D might be TRBD1 (7 bases). The length of the CDR3 is 15 residues. V was clipped by 3 bases and J by 5 bases, with 17 bases between them. Germline V gives CDR1 LNHDA, CDR2 SQIVND (reference sequence). The CDR3 spells CASSIGGTVYHEQYF. For the CDR3, the DNA is TGTGCCAGTAGTATTGGCGGGACAGTCTACCACGAGCAGTACTTC.

The genes are TRBV6-5 and TRBJ2-7, with 7 bases lining up with TRBD1. The ends lost 0 bases at V and 2 bases at J; junction bases unmatched: 4. The CDR3 sequence is 15 residues long. Germline CDR1 is MNHEY and CDR2 is SVGAGI. This CDR3 reads CASSYSNGQAYEQYF. In nucleotides, the CDR3 is TGTGCCAGCAGTTACTCGAATGGACAGGCCTACGAGCAGTACTTC.

The chain couples TRBV6-1 to TRBJ2-1, with 9 positions matching TRBD1. Germline V lookup: CDR1 MNHNS, CDR2 SASEGT. The CDR3 contains 15 residues. V was pared by 5 bases and J by 2 bases, with 4 bases of the junction left unmatched. The CDR3 DNA follows: TGTGCCAGCAGTTTCGACAGGGGGGCCTACAATGAGCAGTTCTTC. As protein: CASSFDRGAYNEQFF.

This clone occurred once. The chain joins TRBV27 to TRBJ2-3; 14 bases align to TRBD2. Germline V CDR1 and CDR2: MNHEY, SMNVEV (reference sequence). V shed 7 bases, J shed 0 bases, and the junction held 6 bases outside the gene matches. This CDR3 is 17 amino acids long. CDR3 loop: CASKYGTSGRSTDTQYF. The CDR3 region has the DNA TGTGCCAGCAAGTACGGGACTAGCGGGAGAAGCACAGATACGCAGTATTTT.

The V gene is TRBV9, the J gene TRBJ2-5, with TRBD1 matching 9 bases. J lost 4 bases, V lost 0 bases, and 13 bases had no gene match. The CDR3 is 18 residues long. CDR1 is SGDLS and CDR2 is YYNGEE in the germline V gene. The DNA of the CDR3 is TGTGCCAGCAGCGTAGCAACAGGGGGCATGGAGGAAGGAGAGACCCAGTACTTC. Translation gives CASSVATGGMEEGETQYF.

This clone was counted once. The chain joins TRBV27 to TRBJ2-7; the D gene is possibly TRBD2 (6 bases). The V end lost 3 bases, the J end lost 2 bases, and 17 bases lay between the germline ends. The CDR3 length is 16 residues. The V gene's germline CDR1 is MNHEY and CDR2 SMNVEV (reference sequence). In nucleotides, the CDR3 is TGTGCCAGCAGTTTTCTTTCCCCCGGGGGTACCTACGAGCAGTACTTC. Translated: CASSFLSPGGTYEQYF.

The chain uses TRBV6-1 and TRBJ2-3, with D maybe TRBD2 (6 bases). Germline CDR1 MNHNS, CDR2 SASEGT. The CDR3 extends over 15 amino acids. V was shortened by 7 bases and J by 2 bases, with 16 bases between the two germline ends. CDR3 residues: CASTSGDPSTDTQYF. The CDR3 nucleotides read TGTGCCAGCACCTCGGGGGATCCTTCCACAGATACGCAGTATTTT.

The V call is TRBV7-9, the J call TRBJ1-2, with 8 bases lining up with TRBD1. V trimming: 5 bases; J trimming: 4 bases; junction bases outside the gene matches: 6. CDR1 is SEHNR, CDR2 FQNEAQ, per germline (reference sequence). The CDR3 consists of 14 residues. In DNA, the CDR3 is TGTGCCAGCAGCCCGCCGACAGGGGTCTATGGCTACACCTTC. Encoded protein: CASSPPTGVYGYTF.

V and J are TRBV2 and TRBJ2-3, with 8 bases identical to TRBD1. The CDR3 loop spans 15 amino acids. Trimming cost V 6 bases and J 2 bases; bases outside gene matches: 7. Per germline, CDR1 SNHLY and CDR2 FYNNEI. The CDR3 DNA sequence: TGTGCCAGCAGACCGACAGGGGCGATCACAGATACGCAGTATTTT. It encodes CASRPTGAITDTQYF.

The chain employs TRBV4-1 and TRBJ2-4; the match to TRBD2 covers 8 bases. This CDR3 is 16 amino acids long. Germline V lookup: CDR1 MGHRA, CDR2 YSYEKL. V lost 3 bases to trimming and J lost 8 bases; unmatched junction nucleotides: 12. The CDR3 DNA reads TGCGCCAGCAGCCACCCACCGGGACTAGTGCCATACATTCAGTACTTC. This gives the protein CASSHPPGLVPYIQYF.

The gene calls are TRBV19 and TRBJ2-7; 7 nucleotides match TRBD1. The germline gives CDR1 LNHDA, CDR2 SQIVND (reference sequence). CDR3 length: 16 amino acids. V shed 1 base and J 4 bases; nucleotides not matched to a gene: 10. The DNA for the CDR3 is TGTGCCAGTAGTATAGGAGGAGTGGGGACAGAATACGAGCAGTACTTC. It specifies CASSIGGVGTEYEQYF.

The rearrangement uses TRBV7-9 and TRBJ2-1; 13 bases fit TRBD2. From germline, CDR1 is SEHNR and CDR2 FQNEAQ (reference sequence). The CDR3 runs to 15 residues. Trimming removed 5 bases from V and 6 bases from J; junction bases left unmatched: 4. CDR3 protein: CASSPGLAGFNEQFF. As DNA, the CDR3 is TGTGCCAGCAGCCCGGGACTAGCGGGGTTCAATGAGCAGTTCTTC.

This clone was picked up one time. This CDR3 is also generated by other DNA sequences in the sample. The CDR3 loop is CASSLQSSTANTGELFF. In DNA form, the CDR3 reads TGTGCCAGCAGCTTACAAAGTAGTACAGCGAACACCGGGGAGCTGTTTTTT. The chain combines TRBV7-3 with TRBJ2-2; D is unclear. The CDR3 sequence is 17 residues long. The V gene lost 2 bases and the J gene lost 0 bases, with 13 bases spanning the gap. From germline, CDR1 is SGHTA and CDR2 FQGTGA.

This clone was seen only a few times. The genes are TRBV6-5 and TRBJ2-7; 7 nucleotides align to TRBD1. V lost 6 bases to trimming and J lost 2 bases; unmatched junction nucleotides: 10. CDR3 length equals 15 residues. Looked up from germline, CDR1 is MNHEY and CDR2 is SVGAGI. Here the CDR3 reads CASSVLPTGTYEQYF. As DNA, the CDR3 is TGTGCCAGCAGCGTCCTACCGACAGGGACCTACGAGCAGTACTTC.

This chain uses TRBV14 with TRBJ1-1, with a tentative D call TRBD1 (5 bases). In germline, CDR1 is SGHDN, CDR2 FVKESK. The CDR3 is 13 amino acids. The V gene lost 6 bases and the J gene lost 4 bases, with 12 bases spanning the gap. CDR3 sequence reads: CASRMGGSTEAFF. The CDR3 nucleotides are TGTGCCAGCAGAATGGGGGGGTCCACTGAAGCTTTCTTT. Filled out from reference TRBV14 and TRBJ1-1, the complete variable domain reads EAGVTQFPSHSVIEKGQTVTLRCDPISGHDNLYWYRRVMGKEIKFLLHFVKESKQDESGMPNNRFLAERTGGTYSTLKVQPAELEDSGVYFCASRMGGSTEAFFGQGTRLTVV.

The CDR3 sequence: CASSPNPQQGYSPLHF. Here the CDR3 DNA reads TGCGCCAGCAGCCCAAACCCTCAACAGGGCTATTCACCCCTCCACTTT. The chain uses TRBV5-1 and TRBJ1-6; D is possibly TRBD1 (6 bases). The length of the CDR3 is 16 residues. V shed 4 bases and J shed 8 bases, with 19 bases lying between them. The V gene's germline CDR1 is SGHRS and CDR2 YFSETQ. Drawing the rest from reference TRBV5-1 and TRBJ1-6, the complete variable domain is KAGVTQTPRYLIKTRGQQVTLSCSPISGHRSVSWYQQTPGQGLQFLFEYFSETQRNKGNFPGRFSGRQFSNSRSEMNVSTLELGDSALYLCASSPNPQQGYSPLHFGNGTRLTVT.

This clone turned up a few times. The chain combines TRBV4-1 with TRBJ1-1; possible D gene TRBD1, 6 bases. This CDR3 has 14 amino acids. Germline CDR1 reads MGHRA; CDR2 reads YSYEKL. V shed 3 bases and J shed 0 bases, with 8 bases lying between them. In DNA, the CDR3 is TGCGCCAGCAGCCAGCAGGGGTTGAACACTGAAGCTTTCTTT. It yields the protein CASSQQGLNTEAFF.

This clone showed up just once. The chain joins TRBV28 to TRBJ2-5; 10 nucleotides match TRBD1. The CDR3 totals 17 residues. V shed 5 bases, J shed 1 base, and the junction held 10 bases outside the gene matches. In germline, CDR1 is MDHEN, CDR2 SYDVKM. The CDR3 sequence is CASSPYFGTGAQETQYF. CDR3 coding DNA: TGTGCCAGCAGTCCGTATTTTGGGACAGGGGCCCAAGAGACCCAGTACTTC.

The V call is TRBV28, the J call TRBJ1-4; 8 bases line up with TRBD1. V was pared by 4 bases and J by 13 bases, with 11 bases of the junction left unmatched. The CDR3 covers 14 residues. Germline V gene lookup returns CDR1 MDHEN and CDR2 SYDVKM. The CDR3 reads CASSSGQGTRGLFF. DNA for the CDR3: TGTGCCAGCAGTTCCGGACAGGGTACAAGAGGACTGTTTTTT.

The gene calls are TRBV9 and TRBJ1-3; the D is unclear. CDR1 is SGDLS and CDR2 is YYNGEE in the germline V gene. The V end was cut by 2 bases, the J end by 5 bases, with 8 bases between. The CDR3 runs to 13 residues. Written as DNA, the CDR3 is TGTGCCAGCAGCGTTCGGTCGAGAAACACCATATATTTT. This encodes CASSVRSRNTIYF. The complete variable domain, with remaining parts taken from reference TRBV9 and TRBJ1-3, reads DSGVTQTPKHLITATGQRVTLRCSPRSGDLSVYWYQQSLDQGLQFLIQYYNGEERAKGNILERFSAQQFPDLHSELNLSSLELGDSALYFCASSVRSRNTIYFGEGSWLTVV.